This T cell receptor beta chain emerged from a study of shared clonotypes between healthy human individuals. Whole-study findings and limits: As a rule, naive subsets had a larger estimated richness than memory subsets.

With 3 bases clipped from V and 1 base from J, the junction kept 1 base outside the gene matches. Germline loops: CDR1 SEHNR, CDR2 FQNEAQ (reference sequence). The CDR3 contains 14 residues. A remark on this clone: Antigen unknown.

The table came from immunoSEQ multiplex PCR; TCRdb's copy has only in-frame clones and leaves some out. The sample lists 2 million to 2.5 million clones, more than 85% occurring once. The clonotype was recovered from a man aged 18 to 35 in good health. Some clones in this sample may be carry-over from other donors' samples. Sequences were obtained from naive CD4+ T cells from PBMCs. Regarding subset: CD45RA+ positively selected. This sequence joins TRBV7-9 and TRBJ2-7; 9 bases are shared with TRBD1. Here the CDR3 reads CASSFGTGSYEQYF. CDR3 nucleotides: TGTGCCAGCAGCTTCGGGACAGGGTCCTACGAGCAGTACTTC.